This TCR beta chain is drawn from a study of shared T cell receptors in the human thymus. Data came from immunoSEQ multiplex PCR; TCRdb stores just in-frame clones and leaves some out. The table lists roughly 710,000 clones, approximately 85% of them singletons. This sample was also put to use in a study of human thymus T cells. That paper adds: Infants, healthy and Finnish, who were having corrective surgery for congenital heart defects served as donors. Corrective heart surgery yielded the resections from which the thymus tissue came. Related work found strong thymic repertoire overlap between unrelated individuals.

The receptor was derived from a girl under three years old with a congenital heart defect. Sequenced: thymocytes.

The DNA of the CDR3 is TGTGCCAGCAGCTCCCGGCGGGGACTAACCTCCTACAATGAGCAGTTCTTC. This gives the protein CASSSRRGLTSYNEQFF. The chain uses TRBV7-9 and TRBJ2-1, with 7 bases aligning to TRBD2. Germline V CDR1 and CDR2: SEHNR, FQNEAQ (reference sequence). This CDR3 contains 17 residues. V lost 4 bases, J lost 0 bases, and 9 bases stayed unmatched.